This TCR beta chain was found in a study of T cell clones after liver transplantation. Germline CDR1 SEHNR, CDR2 FQNEAQ (reference sequence). Trimming took 4 bases from V and 2 from J; bases not matched to a gene: 13. The CDR3 loop spans 18 amino acids. Here immunoSEQ multiplex PCR was the method, and the copy in TCRdb shows in-frame clones only, minus some. This repertoire shows about 20,000 clones, 80% to 90% found once; its top ten account for over 10%. Sequenced here: CD8+ T cells from blood, sampled 46 months after liver transplant. The clonotype comes from a human patient who received a liver transplant. The graft donor may have given rise to some T cells. This rearrangement joins TRBV7-9 to TRBJ2-7; 11 bases fit TRBD1. The CDR3 protein is CASSSVLTPGQGAYEQYF. CDR3 nucleotide sequence: TGTGCCAGCAGCTCTGTTTTGACACCGGGACAGGGGGCCTACGAGCAGTACTTC.